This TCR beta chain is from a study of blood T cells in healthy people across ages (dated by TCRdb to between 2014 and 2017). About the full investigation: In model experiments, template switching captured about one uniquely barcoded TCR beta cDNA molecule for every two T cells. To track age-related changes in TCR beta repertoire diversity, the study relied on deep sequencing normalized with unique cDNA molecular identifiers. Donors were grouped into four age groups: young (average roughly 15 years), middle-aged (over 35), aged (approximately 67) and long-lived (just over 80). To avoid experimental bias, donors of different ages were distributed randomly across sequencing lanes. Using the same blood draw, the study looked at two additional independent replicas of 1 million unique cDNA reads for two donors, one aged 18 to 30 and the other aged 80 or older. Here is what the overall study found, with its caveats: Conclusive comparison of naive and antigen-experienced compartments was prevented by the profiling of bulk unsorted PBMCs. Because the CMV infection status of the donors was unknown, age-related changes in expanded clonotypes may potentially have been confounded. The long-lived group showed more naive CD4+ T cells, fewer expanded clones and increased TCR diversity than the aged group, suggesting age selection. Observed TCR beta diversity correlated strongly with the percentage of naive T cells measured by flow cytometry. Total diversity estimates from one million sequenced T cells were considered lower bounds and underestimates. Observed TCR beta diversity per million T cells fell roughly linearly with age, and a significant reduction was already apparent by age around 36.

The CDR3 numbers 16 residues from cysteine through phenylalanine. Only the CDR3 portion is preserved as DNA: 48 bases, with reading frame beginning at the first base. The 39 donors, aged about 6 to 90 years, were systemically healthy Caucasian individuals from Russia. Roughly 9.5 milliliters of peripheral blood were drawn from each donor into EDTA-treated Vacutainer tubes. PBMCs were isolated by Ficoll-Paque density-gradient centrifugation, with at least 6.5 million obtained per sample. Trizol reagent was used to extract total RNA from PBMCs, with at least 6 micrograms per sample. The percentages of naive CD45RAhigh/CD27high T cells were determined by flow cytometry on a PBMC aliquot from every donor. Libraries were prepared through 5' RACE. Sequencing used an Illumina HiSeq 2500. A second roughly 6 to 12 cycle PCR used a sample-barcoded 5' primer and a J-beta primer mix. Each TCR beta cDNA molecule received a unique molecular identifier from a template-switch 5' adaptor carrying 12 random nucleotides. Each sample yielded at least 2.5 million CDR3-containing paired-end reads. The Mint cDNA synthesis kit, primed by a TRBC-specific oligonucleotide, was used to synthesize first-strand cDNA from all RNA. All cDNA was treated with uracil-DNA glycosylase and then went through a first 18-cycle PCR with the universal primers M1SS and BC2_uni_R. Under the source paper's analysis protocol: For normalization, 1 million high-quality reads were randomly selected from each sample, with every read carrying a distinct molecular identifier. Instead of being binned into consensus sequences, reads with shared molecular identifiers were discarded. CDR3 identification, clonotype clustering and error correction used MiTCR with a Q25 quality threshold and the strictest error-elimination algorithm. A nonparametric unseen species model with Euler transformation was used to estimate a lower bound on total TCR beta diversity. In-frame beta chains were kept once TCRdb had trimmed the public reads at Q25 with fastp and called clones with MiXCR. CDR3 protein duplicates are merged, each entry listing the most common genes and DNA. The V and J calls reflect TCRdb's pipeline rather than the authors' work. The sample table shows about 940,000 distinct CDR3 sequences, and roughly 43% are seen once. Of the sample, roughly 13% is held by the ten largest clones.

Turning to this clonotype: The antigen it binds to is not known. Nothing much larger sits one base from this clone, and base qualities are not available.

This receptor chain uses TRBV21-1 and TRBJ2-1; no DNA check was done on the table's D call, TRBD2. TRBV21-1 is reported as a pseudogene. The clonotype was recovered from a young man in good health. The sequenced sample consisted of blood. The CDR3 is CASSKKPSGDFNEQFF. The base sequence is TGTGCCAGCAGCAAAAAACCTAGCGGGGACTTCAATGAGCAGTTCTTC.